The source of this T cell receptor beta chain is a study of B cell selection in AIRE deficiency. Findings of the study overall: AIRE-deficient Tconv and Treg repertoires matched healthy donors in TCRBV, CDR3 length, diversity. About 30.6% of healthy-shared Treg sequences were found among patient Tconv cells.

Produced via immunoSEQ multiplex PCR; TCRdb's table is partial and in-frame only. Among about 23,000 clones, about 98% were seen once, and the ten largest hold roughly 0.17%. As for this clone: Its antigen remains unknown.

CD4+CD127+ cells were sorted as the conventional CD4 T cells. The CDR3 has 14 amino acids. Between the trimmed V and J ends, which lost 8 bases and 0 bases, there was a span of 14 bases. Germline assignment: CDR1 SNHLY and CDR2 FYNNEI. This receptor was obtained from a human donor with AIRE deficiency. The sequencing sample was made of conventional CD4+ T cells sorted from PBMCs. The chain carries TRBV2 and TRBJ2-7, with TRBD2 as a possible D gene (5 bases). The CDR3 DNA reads TGTGCCAGCTCGAGCGGTTGGAGCTCCTACGAGCAGTACTTC. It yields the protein CASSSGWSSYEQYF.